This entry is about one T cell receptor (beta chain). This clonotype appeared once. Its antigen is not yet known. Per-base qualities were not stored, and no clone one base away is much larger. A lone read gives weak evidence. The CDR3 measures 14 amino acids from cysteine to phenylalanine. Only CDR3 DNA is held: 42 bases, read in frame from base 1. V sheds 5 bases and J sheds 7 bases, leaving 14 bases between their ends. The germline V gene (reference sequence) specifies MNHEY as CDR1 and SMNVEV as CDR2. RNA was extracted using the RNeasy kit, and roughly 0.45 to 1 ug of the RNA was reverse transcribed with random hexamers. TCR beta CDR3 regions were amplified with the immunoSEQ multiplex PCR assay covering 54 Vbeta and 13 Jbeta segments. PCR amplification bias was corrected using a synthetic template baseline for primer optimization and computational correction. Regarding the original processing steps: Reads were annotated to V, D and J genes according to IMGT and were analyzed with immunoSEQ Analyzer, with only productive sequences retained. Clonality was computed as one minus Shannon entropy normalized by log2 of the number of productive unique sequences. For each patient and control, public and private clones were evaluated within the 100 most prevalent clones. Clones were defined as Susac-specific when absent from the healthy and MS cohorts, from about 1,100 published viral clones and from other ImmuneACCESS disease sequences. TCRdb redid the processing of the public reads, applying fastp at Q25 and MiXCR, and retained in-frame beta chains. Entries that share a CDR3 protein sequence are merged under the most common genes and DNA. These V and J calls are TCRdb output, not the study's own analysis. The sample has about 280,000 distinct CDR3 sequences on record, roughly 85% of them singletons. About 0.11% of the sample lies in the top ten.

This sample is drawn from a study of CD8 T cells in Susac syndrome (dated by TCRdb to between 2018 and 2020). For context, the study as a whole: The study used repertoire sequencing to test whether antigen drove CD8+ T cell activation and differentiation in Susac syndrome. CD8+ T cell repertoire clonality was compared between some 12 healthy donors, around 14 Susac syndrome patients and approximately 15 multiple sclerosis patients. Overall study outcomes, separate from this receptor: The number of individuals in the TCR sequencing and HLA analysis was recognized as being relatively small.

Peripheral blood CD8+ and CD4+ T cells from healthy donors, Susac syndrome patients and multiple sclerosis patients were profiled using high-throughput TCR beta sequencing. The multiple sclerosis controls were treatment-naive patients whose relapsing-remitting disease, either stable or active, fulfilled the revised McDonald criteria. CD8+ TEMRA cells were enriched by FACS, while bulk CD8+ and CD4+ T cells were purified by magnetic negative isolation. Blood was drawn into EDTA tubes, processed within 24 hours, and PBMCs were isolated by density gradient centrifugation. PBMCs intended for TCR sequencing were frozen in liquid nitrogen and were later thawed in a 37 degrees C water bath. Purity of sorted or isolated CD4+, CD8+ and CD8+ TEMRA cells was at least 90%.

The TCR originated in a human donor with multiple sclerosis. Sequencing input: CD8+ T cells from PBMCs. The chain is encoded by TRBV27 joined to TRBJ1-4; the D gene cannot be named for sure. The DNA reads TGTGCCAGCAGTCCCCAGGCCGGTGGTGAAAAACTGTTTTTT. It translates to CASSPQAGGEKLFF.